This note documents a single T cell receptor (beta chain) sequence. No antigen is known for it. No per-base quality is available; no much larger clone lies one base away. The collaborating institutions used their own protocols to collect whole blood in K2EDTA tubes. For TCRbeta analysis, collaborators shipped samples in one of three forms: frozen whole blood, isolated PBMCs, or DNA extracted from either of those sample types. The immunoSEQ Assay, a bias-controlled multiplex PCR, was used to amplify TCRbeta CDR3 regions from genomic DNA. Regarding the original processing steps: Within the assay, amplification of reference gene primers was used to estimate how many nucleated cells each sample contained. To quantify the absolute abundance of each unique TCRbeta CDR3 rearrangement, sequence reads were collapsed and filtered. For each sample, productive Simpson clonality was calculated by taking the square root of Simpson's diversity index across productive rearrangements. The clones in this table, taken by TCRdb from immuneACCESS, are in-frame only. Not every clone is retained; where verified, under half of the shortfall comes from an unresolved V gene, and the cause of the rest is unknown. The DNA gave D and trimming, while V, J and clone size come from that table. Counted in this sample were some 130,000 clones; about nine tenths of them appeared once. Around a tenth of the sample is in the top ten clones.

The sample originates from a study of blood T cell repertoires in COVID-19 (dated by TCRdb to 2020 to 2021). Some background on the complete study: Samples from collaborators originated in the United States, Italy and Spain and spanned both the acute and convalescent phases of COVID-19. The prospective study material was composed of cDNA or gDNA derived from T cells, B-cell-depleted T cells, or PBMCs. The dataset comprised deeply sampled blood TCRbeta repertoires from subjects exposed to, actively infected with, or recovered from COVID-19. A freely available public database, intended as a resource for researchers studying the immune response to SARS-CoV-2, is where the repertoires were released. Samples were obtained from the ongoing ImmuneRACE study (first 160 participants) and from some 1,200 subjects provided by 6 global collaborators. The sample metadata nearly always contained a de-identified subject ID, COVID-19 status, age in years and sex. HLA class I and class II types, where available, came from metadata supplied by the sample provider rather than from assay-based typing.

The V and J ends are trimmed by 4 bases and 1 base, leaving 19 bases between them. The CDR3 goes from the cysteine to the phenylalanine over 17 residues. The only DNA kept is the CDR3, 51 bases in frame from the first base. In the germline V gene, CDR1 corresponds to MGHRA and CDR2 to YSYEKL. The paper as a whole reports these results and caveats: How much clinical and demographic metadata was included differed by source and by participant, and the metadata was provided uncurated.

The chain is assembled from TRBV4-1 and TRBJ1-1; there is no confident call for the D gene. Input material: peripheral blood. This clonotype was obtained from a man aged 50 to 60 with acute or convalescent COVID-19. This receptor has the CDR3 CASSPGSIGGANTEAFF. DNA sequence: TGCGCCAGCAGCCCGGGGTCCATTGGCGGAGCGAACACTGAAGCTTTCTTT.